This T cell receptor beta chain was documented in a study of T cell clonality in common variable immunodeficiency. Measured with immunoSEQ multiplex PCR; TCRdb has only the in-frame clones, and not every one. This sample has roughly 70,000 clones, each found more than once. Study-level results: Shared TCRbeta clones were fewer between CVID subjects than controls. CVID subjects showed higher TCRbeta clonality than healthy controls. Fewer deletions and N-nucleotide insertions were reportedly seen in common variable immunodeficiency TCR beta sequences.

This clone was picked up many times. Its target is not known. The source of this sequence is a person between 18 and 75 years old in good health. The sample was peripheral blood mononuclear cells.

The covered CDR3 bases are TGCAGTGCTAGCAGTATACTTGGGACAGGGAACTCCTACGAG. This encodes CSASSILGTGNSYE. The complete CDR3 sequence is CSASSILGTGNSYEQYF. The genes are TRBV20-1 and TRBJ2-7, with 9 bases matching TRBD1. The read falls 3 residues short of the CDR3 end, and the missing part is taken from the germline J gene. The CDR3 spans 17 residues. V was pared by 3 bases and J by 0 bases, with 12 bases of the junction left unmatched. The germline V gene has CDR1 DFQATT and CDR2 SNEGSKA (reference sequence).